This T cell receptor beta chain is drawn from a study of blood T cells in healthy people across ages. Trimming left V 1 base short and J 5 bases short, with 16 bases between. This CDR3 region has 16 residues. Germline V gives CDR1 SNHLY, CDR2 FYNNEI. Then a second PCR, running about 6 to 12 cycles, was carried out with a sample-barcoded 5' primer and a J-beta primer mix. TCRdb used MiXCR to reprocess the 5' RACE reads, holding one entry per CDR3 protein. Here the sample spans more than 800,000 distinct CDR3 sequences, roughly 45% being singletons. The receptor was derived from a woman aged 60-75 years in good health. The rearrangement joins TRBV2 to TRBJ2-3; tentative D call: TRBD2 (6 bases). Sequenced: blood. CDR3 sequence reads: CASSEERVGGGDTQYF. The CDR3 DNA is TGTGCCAGCAGTGAAGAGCGGGTCGGTGGTGGAGATACGCAGTATTTT.